Shown below are 13 T cell receptor beta chains from a single sample sequenced in a study of breast tumors, draining lymph nodes, adjacent tissues. TCRdb re-derived calls from the multiplex PCR reads in MiXCR, one entry per CDR3 protein. The sample consists of around 100,000 distinct CDR3 sequences, approximately 21% of them appearing once. Breast cancer patients provided tissue from their axillary draining lymph nodes. Sequenced input: axillary lymph node tissue. Source of these receptors: a female donor with breast cancer. Some clones in this sample may be carry-over from other donors' samples.

Comments on this clonotype: A much more abundant neighbour one base away suggests this may be a read error. This CDR3 is CSVTTGKDIQYF. The CDR3 DNA reads TGCAGCGTGACGACAGGGAAGGACATTCAGTACTTC. The V and J genes are TRBV29-1 and TRBJ2-4, with TRBD1 matching 7 bases. Germline V gene data show CDR1 as SQVTM and CDR2 as ANQGSEA. This CDR3 is 12 amino acids long. Trimming removed 6 bases from V and 8 bases from J; junction bases left unmatched: 7.

This clonotype was observed many times. This chain joins TRBV10-3 and TRBJ2-3; D is unclear. Germline assignment: CDR1 ENHRY and CDR2 SYGVKD. The ends were cut back, 6 bases at V and 2 bases at J, with 6 bases in the middle. The CDR3 covers 12 residues. CDR3 amino acids: CAIRVDTDTQYF. The CDR3 DNA is TGTGCCATCAGGGTCGACACAGATACGCAGTATTTT.

This clonotype was seen many times. The V call is TRBV19, the J call TRBJ2-1, with D perhaps TRBD1 or TRBD2 (5 bases each). CDR1 is LNHDA and CDR2 is SQIVND in the germline V gene (reference sequence). Trimming pared 11 bases from V and 5 bases from J, leaving 25 bases between. This CDR3 spans 16 amino acids. CDR3 DNA: TGTGCCTGCAAATATTCCGGGACCCCCGCTGACAATGAGCAGTTCTTC. This gives the protein CACKYSGTPADNEQFF.

The chain recombines TRBV10-3 with TRBJ1-2; no firm D call. Trimming pared 6 bases from V and 1 base from J, leaving 15 bases between. This CDR3 spans 15 amino acids. Germline CDR1 reads ENHRY; CDR2 reads SYGVKD. The CDR3: CAISTTKGINYGYTF. The CDR3 region has the DNA TGTGCCATCAGCACGACGAAGGGCATTAACTATGGCTACACCTTC.

This clonotype was counted between two and nine times. This may be a read error: a much more frequent sequence differs by one nucleotide. This chain connects TRBV2 to TRBJ2-6; perhaps D is TRBD1 or TRBD2 (5 bases each). CDR3 length: 19 residues. Germline CDR1 and CDR2: SNHLY and FYNNEI. Trimming stripped 3 bases from V and 15 bases from J, with 33 bases between. CDR3 in amino acids: CASSDQATWDATVAHALTF. CDR3 DNA: TGTGCCAGCAGTGACCAAGCGACGTGGGACGCAACTGTGGCCCACGCCCTGACTTTC.

This clonotype has a count of ten or more. This chain uses TRBV6-5 with TRBJ2-5; D remains ambiguous. This CDR3 is 15 amino acids long. Germline V CDR1 and CDR2: MNHEY, SVGAGI. The DNA for the CDR3 is TGTGTCACGGCCAATCTGGGCCTCAAGCACGGGACCCAGTACTTC. Protein sequence: CVTANLGLKHGTQYF.

This clonotype was detected many times. This chain uses TRBV5-1 with TRBJ1-6, with TRBD1 as a possible D gene (5 bases). In germline, CDR1 is SGHRS, CDR2 YFSETQ. The V end was cut by 2 bases, the J end by 10 bases, with 19 bases between. This CDR3 comprises 16 residues. The CDR3, as DNA: TGCGCCAGCAGCTTAACAGGAGGCAGTCGGGGATCACCCCTCCACTTT. Protein sequence: CASSLTGGSRGSPLHF.

This clonotype was observed at least ten times. The J gene is TRBJ2-7, the V gene TRBV6-5, with D possibly being TRBD2 (5 bases). CDR3 length: 13 residues. Germline values: CDR1 MNHEY, CDR2 SVGAGI. V was clipped by 0 bases and J by 9 bases, with 12 bases between them. The CDR3 reads CASSYSRDMRQYF. CDR3 nucleotides: TGTGCCAGCAGTTACTCCCGGGATATGCGGCAGTACTTC.

The table lists this clonotype with many counts. The V call is TRBV20-1, the J call TRBJ2-7; TRBD2 matches at 10 bases. CDR3 length: 15 amino acids. CDR1 DFQATT and CDR2 SNEGSKA come from the germline V gene (reference sequence). The V and J ends lost 0 bases and 6 bases, in that order; junction bases with no gene match: 8. CDR3 nucleotides: TGCAGTGCTAGAGATGGCGGGACTAGCGATATCGAGCAGTACTTC. This sequence encodes CSARDGGTSDIEQYF.

This clonotype was counted a single time. The chain couples TRBV6-1 to TRBJ2-3; 9 bases fit TRBD1. There are 13 residues in the CDR3. V lost 4 bases, J lost 4 bases, and 0 bases stayed unmatched. The germline V gene encodes CDR1 MNHNS and CDR2 SASEGT. CDR3 residues: CASSGQGADTQYF. CDR3 sequence (DNA): TGTGCCAGCAGTGGACAGGGGGCAGATACGCAGTATTTT.

This clonotype was recorded at least ten times. The rearrangement joins TRBV24-1 to TRBJ1-3; D is ambiguous. The CDR3 runs to 15 residues. Trimming stripped 6 bases from V and 0 bases from J, with 11 bases between. In germline, CDR1 is KGHDR, CDR2 SFDVKD. The CDR3 protein is CATSSLGSSGNTIYF. CDR3 nucleotide sequence: TGTGCCACCAGTTCGTTAGGCAGCTCTGGAAACACCATATATTTT.

This chain joins TRBV15 and TRBJ1-5; D not resolved. Trimming left V 5 bases short and J 4 bases short, with 18 bases between. This CDR3 is 16 amino acids long. CDR1 and CDR2 from the germline V gene are LNHNV and YYDKDF (reference sequence). DNA of the CDR3: TGTGCCACCAGCCGATGGAGAGAAGTAATAAATCAGCCCCAGCATTTT. Its translation is CATSRWREVINQPQHF.

This chain joins TRBV9 and TRBJ1-5; D unresolved. The CDR3 runs 13 residues. V was pared by 7 bases and J by 4 bases, with 12 bases between. Germline V gene data show CDR1 as SGDLS and CDR2 as YYNGEE. CDR3 sequence: CASLGNGNQPQHF. CDR3 sequence (DNA): TGTGCCAGCCTGGGCAATGGGAATCAGCCCCAGCATTTT.